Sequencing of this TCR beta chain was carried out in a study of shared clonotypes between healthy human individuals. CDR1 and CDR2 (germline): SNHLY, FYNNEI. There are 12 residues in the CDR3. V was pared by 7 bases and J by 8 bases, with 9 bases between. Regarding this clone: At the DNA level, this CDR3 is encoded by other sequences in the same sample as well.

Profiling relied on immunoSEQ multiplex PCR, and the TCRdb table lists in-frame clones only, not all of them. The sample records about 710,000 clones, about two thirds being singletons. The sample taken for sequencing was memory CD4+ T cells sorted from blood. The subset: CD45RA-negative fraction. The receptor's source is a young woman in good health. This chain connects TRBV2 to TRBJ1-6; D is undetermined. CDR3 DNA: TGTGCCAGCAAGTATACAGATTCACCCCTCCACTTT. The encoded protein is CASKYTDSPLHF.